This T cell receptor (beta chain) was profiled in a study of blood T cell repertoires in COVID-19 (TCRdb year 2020). In terms of the full investigation: Collaborator samples came from the United States, Italy and Spain and covered acute and convalescent phases of COVID-19. The material from the prospective study consisted of cDNA or gDNA derived from T cells, B-cell-depleted T cells, or PBMCs. Deeply sampled blood TCRbeta repertoires from subjects exposed to, actively infected with, or recovered from COVID-19 were included in the dataset. A freely available public database, intended as a resource for researchers studying the immune response to SARS-CoV-2, is where the repertoires were released. The samples were drawn from two sources: the first 160 participants of the ongoing ImmuneRACE study, and 1,254 subjects contributed by 6 global collaborators. A de-identified subject ID, COVID-19 status, age in years and sex were almost always included in the sample metadata. Where available, HLA class I and class II types were taken from metadata supplied by the sample provider and were not determined by assay-based typing. The full study reports these points: Clinical and demographic metadata were provided uncurated, with the amount varying by source and participant.

In regard to this clone: Its binding antigen is unknown. Per-base quality was not reported, and no clone a single base away is much larger than it.

Participants in the prospective study were enrolled through a virtual design, were aged about 18 to 100 years, and lived in approximately 25 United States geographic areas. Cohort assignment in the prospective study relied on participant-reported clinical history from a screening survey and a study questionnaire. For ImmuneRACE Cohort 3, a participant was defined as recovered based on two consecutive negative NP/OP PCR tests, clearance by a healthcare professional, or resolution of symptoms. In the prospective study, mobile phlebotomists collected whole blood, serum and a nasopharyngeal or oropharyngeal swab from each participant. Additional blood draws and questionnaires over an approximately two-month period could optionally be provided by prospective study participants. Prospective study blood samples were shipped either frozen or at room temperature before DNA extraction. TCRbeta CDR3 regions were amplified from genomic DNA by means of the immunoSEQ Assay, a bias-controlled multiplex PCR. The study's processing was this. Nucleated cell counts per sample were estimated from amplification of reference gene primers within the assay. To quantify the absolute abundance of each unique TCRbeta CDR3 rearrangement, sequence reads were collapsed and filtered. For each sample, productive Simpson clonality was calculated by taking the square root of Simpson's diversity index across productive rearrangements. What TCRdb holds here is the immuneACCESS table cut down to in-frame rearrangements. Part of the clones is not present; checked against another copy, under half of the missing clones reflect an unresolved V gene, and the others are unexplained. That table is the source of V, J and clone size, and D and trimming were worked out from the DNA. The sample table shows around 170,000 clones, and about 90% are seen once. The ten largest clones capture 7% to 8% of the sample.

The source is a woman aged 50 to 65 who had recovered from COVID-19. The source material was PBMCs or T cells enriched from blood (not recorded which).

At the DNA level, the sequence is TGTGCCAGCAGCTTATCAGGAAATCGTGGCTACACCTTC. This codes for CASSLSGNRGYTF. The chain was built from TRBV7-9 and TRBJ1-2, with the identity of the D gene unclear. The CDR3 starts with the cysteine, ends with the phenylalanine, and has 13 residues. The read is trimmed to its CDR3 DNA, 39 bases read in frame from base 1. V is cut by 2 bases and J by 7 bases, and the space between the germline ends is 11 bases. According to the germline V gene (reference sequence), CDR1 reads SEHNR and CDR2 reads FQNEAQ.